These 13 T cell receptor beta chains share one sample of origin, sequenced in a study of blood T cell repertoires in COVID-19. Here immunoSEQ multiplex PCR was the method, and the copy in TCRdb shows in-frame clones only, minus some. Found here are about 440,000 clones, roughly 87% of them singletons; the top ten hold under 2%. Sequencing was performed on PBMCs or T cells enriched from blood (not recorded which). The receptor source for this set is a woman under 30 with acute COVID-19.

The chain carries TRBV29-1 and TRBJ1-4; 7 bases fit TRBD1. Trimming removed 5 bases from V and 4 bases from J; junction bases left unmatched: 4. The CDR3 sequence is 13 residues long. Germline values: CDR1 SQVTM, CDR2 ANQGSEA. Here the CDR3 reads CSVMTGSNEKLFF. The CDR3 DNA reads TGCAGCGTTATGACAGGGAGTAATGAAAAACTGTTTTTT.

J is TRBJ2-7 and V is TRBV27; 10 positions match TRBD1. CDR1 and CDR2 from the germline V gene are MNHEY and SMNVEV (reference sequence). The CDR3 runs 17 residues. Trimming removed 4 bases from V and 7 bases from J; junction bases left unmatched: 16. The CDR3 protein is CASSSRDRGSGRLEQYF. The DNA for the CDR3 is TGTGCCAGCAGTTCTCGGGACAGGGGAAGCGGGAGATTGGAGCAGTACTTC.

The chain uses TRBV7-9 and TRBJ1-2, with no clear D. Trimming pared 1 base from V and 5 bases from J, leaving 11 bases between. In germline, CDR1 is SEHNR, CDR2 FQNEAQ (reference sequence). The CDR3 runs to 14 residues. CDR3: CASSLVGRSYGYTF. The CDR3 DNA is TGTGCCAGCAGCTTAGTGGGCAGGTCTTATGGCTACACCTTC.

The chain is built from TRBV28 and TRBJ2-5; weak D call: TRBD1 (5 bases). Looked up from germline, CDR1 is MDHEN and CDR2 is SYDVKM. This CDR3 region has 15 residues. Trimming shortened V by 5 bases and J by 2 bases, and 15 bases separated the two germline ends. In DNA, the CDR3 is TGTGCCAGCAGTCCGAATGACAGTTTACAAGAGACCCAGTACTTC. Amino acid sequence: CASSPNDSLQETQYF.

This chain uses TRBV19 with TRBJ2-4; weak D call: TRBD2 (6 bases). V was pared by 5 bases and J by 4 bases, with 15 bases between. CDR1 LNHDA and CDR2 SQIVND come from the germline V gene (reference sequence). This CDR3 contains 15 residues. As DNA, the CDR3 is TGTGCCAGTAGTCAAGGTGGAGGGGCAAAAAACATTCAGTACTTC. This translates into CASSQGGGAKNIQYF.

The rearrangement uses TRBV5-6 and TRBJ2-1; 10 bases are a match to TRBD2. J gave up 4 bases and V 2 bases, and 9 bases lay outside the gene matches. This CDR3 region has 17 residues. Germline loops: CDR1 SGHDT, CDR2 YYEEEE. The CDR3 reads CASSLTSGERRYNEQFF. The CDR3 coding sequence is TGTGCCAGCAGCTTAACTAGCGGGGAAAGGAGGTACAATGAGCAGTTCTTC.

The CDR3, as DNA: TGTGCCACCCGTCCAGGACAGGGAAGGGGGACCCAGTACTTC. Amino acid sequence: CATRPGQGRGTQYF. This sequence joins TRBV6-5 and TRBJ2-5; 8 positions agree with TRBD1. Trimming took 10 bases from V and 7 from J; bases not matched to a gene: 14. In germline, CDR1 is MNHEY, CDR2 SVGAGI. The CDR3 extends over 14 amino acids.

V gene TRBV5-8 combines with J gene TRBJ2-3, with D possibly matching TRBD2 (5 bases). Deletions cut 0 bases from V and 3 bases from J, with 17 bases between. The CDR3 runs to 17 residues. Germline assignment: CDR1 SGHTS and CDR2 YDEGEE. The CDR3 region is CASSLGALIGKTDTQYF. In nucleotides, the CDR3 is TGTGCCAGCAGCTTGGGGGCGCTGATCGGGAAGACAGATACGCAGTATTTT.

The rearrangement uses TRBV18 and TRBJ1-1; 8 bases align to TRBD1. CDR1 and CDR2 from the germline V gene are KGHSH and LQKENI. V was clipped by 6 bases and J by 1 base; unmatched bases: 7. The CDR3 is made up of 15 amino acids. CDR3 DNA sequence: TGTGCCAGCTCGCGACAGGGGCGGGCGAACACTGAAGCTTTCTTT. Residues: CASSRQGRANTEAFF. Full variable domain (remainder filled in from reference TRBV18 and TRBJ1-1): NAGVMQNPRHLVRRRGQEARLRCSPMKGHSHVYWYRQLPEEGLKFMVYLQKENIIDESGMPKERFSAEFPKEGPSILRIQQVVRGDSAAYFCASSRQGRANTEAFFGQGTRLTVV.

This clone was picked up a small number of times. This chain links TRBV7-2 with TRBJ1-6; 10 bases are shared with TRBD1. The V segment lost 10 bases and the J segment 2 bases; nucleotides outside the gene matches: 8. Germline CDR1 is SGHTA and CDR2 is FQGNSA. The CDR3 is 16 residues long. CDR3 in amino acids: CATRDRGNTYNSPLHF. As DNA, the CDR3 is TGTGCCACCAGGGACAGGGGAAACACCTATAATTCACCCCTCCACTTT.

This clone has just one count. The CDR3 reads CAISDPGLSGNTIYF. The CDR3 DNA reads TGTGCCATCAGTGACCCAGGCCTCTCTGGAAACACCATATATTTT. This chain uses TRBV10-3 with TRBJ1-3; D unclear. V dropped 3 bases and J dropped 0 bases, with 9 bases sitting between them. This CDR3 has 15 amino acids. The germline gives CDR1 ENHRY, CDR2 SYGVKD.

The chain combines TRBV7-2 with TRBJ2-1, with TRBD1 identical over 8 bases. Trimming took 6 bases from V and 4 from J; bases not matched to a gene: 14. Germline CDR1 is SGHTA and CDR2 is FQGNSA. The CDR3 runs to 17 residues. DNA for the CDR3: TGTGCCAGCAGTTACAGGGGGAGCGGCGGCGGATACAATGAGCAGTTCTTC. Translated: CASSYRGSGGGYNEQFF.

CDR3 region: CASSPTSAEAFF. In nucleotides, the CDR3 is TGTGCCAGCAGTCCAACGTCGGCTGAAGCTTTCTTT. The chain recombines TRBV6-5 with TRBJ1-1; D unclear. Germline V gene data show CDR1 as MNHEY and CDR2 as SVGAGI. This CDR3 comprises 12 residues. V gave up 5 bases and J gave up 6 bases, with 10 bases separating them.